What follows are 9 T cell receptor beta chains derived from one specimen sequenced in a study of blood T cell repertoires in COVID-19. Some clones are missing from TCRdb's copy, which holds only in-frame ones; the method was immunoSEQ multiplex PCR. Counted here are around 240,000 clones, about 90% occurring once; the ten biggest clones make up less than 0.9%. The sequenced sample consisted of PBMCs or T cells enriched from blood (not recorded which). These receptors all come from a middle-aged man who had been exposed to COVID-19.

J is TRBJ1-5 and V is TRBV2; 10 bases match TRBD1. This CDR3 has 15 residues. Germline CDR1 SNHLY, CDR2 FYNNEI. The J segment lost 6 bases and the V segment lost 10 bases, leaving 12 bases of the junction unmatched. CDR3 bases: TGTGCCATTTCTGCGACAGGGGGCTCGGGTCAGCCCCAGCATTTT. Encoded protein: CAISATGGSGQPQHF.

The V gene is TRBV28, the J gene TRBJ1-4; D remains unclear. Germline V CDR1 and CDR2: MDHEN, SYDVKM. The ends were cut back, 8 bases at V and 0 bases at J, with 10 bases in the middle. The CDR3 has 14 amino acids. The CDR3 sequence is CASGPFATNEKLFF. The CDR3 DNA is TGTGCCAGCGGGCCTTTTGCAACTAATGAAAAACTGTTTTTT.

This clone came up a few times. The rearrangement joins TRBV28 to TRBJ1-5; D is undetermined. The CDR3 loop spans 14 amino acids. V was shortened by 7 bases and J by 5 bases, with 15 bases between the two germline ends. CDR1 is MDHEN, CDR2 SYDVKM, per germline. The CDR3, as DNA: TGTGCCAGCACCCCCCTCCGAGGTTATCAGCCCCAGCATTTT. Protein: CASTPLRGYQPQHF.

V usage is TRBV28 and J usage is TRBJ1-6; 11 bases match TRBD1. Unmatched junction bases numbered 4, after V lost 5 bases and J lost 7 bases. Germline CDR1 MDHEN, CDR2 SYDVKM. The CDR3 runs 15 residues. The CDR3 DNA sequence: TGTGCCAGCAGTCCCAGGGACAGGGGGAATTCACCCCTCCACTTT. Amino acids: CASSPRDRGNSPLHF.

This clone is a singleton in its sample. CDR3 region: CASSLTPARGSGNTIYF. The DNA of the CDR3 is TGTGCCAGCAGTCTAACCCCGGCCAGGGGTTCTGGAAACACCATATATTTT. The chain carries TRBV28 and TRBJ1-3; D might be TRBD1 (6 bases). Trimming shortened V by 5 bases and J by 1 base, and 18 bases separated the two germline ends. The CDR3 sequence is 17 residues long. The germline V gene encodes CDR1 MDHEN and CDR2 SYDVKM.

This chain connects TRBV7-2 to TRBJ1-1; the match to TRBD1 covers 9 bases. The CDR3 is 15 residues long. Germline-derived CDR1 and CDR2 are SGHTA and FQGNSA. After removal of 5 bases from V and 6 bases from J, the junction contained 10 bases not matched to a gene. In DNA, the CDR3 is TGTGCCAGCAGCCAACTCACAGGGGGCTTATCTGAAGCTTTCTTT. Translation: CASSQLTGGLSEAFF.

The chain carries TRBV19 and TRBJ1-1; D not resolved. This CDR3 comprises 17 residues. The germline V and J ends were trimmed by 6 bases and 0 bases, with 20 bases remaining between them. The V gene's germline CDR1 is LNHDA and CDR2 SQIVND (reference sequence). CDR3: CASRRGSSQALNTEAFF. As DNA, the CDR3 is TGTGCCAGTAGGCGCGGGAGCAGCCAGGCCTTGAACACTGAAGCTTTCTTT. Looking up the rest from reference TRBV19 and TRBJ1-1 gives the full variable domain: DGGITQSPKYLFRKEGQNVTLSCEQNLNHDAMYWYRQDPGQGLRLIYYSQIVNDFQKGDIAEGYSVSREKKESFPLTVTSAQKNPTAFYLCASRRGSSQALNTEAFFGQGTRLTVV.

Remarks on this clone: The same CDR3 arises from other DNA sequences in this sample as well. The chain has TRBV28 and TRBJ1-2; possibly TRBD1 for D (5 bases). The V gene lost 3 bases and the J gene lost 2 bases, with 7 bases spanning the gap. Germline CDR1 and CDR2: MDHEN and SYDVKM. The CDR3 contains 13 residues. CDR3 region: CASSFAGNYGYTF. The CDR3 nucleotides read TGTGCCAGCAGTTTTGCAGGGAACTATGGCTACACCTTC.

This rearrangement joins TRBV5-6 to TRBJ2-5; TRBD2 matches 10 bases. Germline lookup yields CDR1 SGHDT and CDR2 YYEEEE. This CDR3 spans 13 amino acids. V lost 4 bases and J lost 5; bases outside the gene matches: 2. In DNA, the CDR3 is TGTGCCAGCAGCCCGGGACTAGCGGAGACCCAGTACTTC. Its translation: CASSPGLAETQYF. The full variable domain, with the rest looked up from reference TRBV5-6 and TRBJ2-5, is DAGVTQSPTHLIKTRGQQVTLRCSPKSGHDTVSWYQQALGQGPQFIFQYYEEEERQRGNFPDRFSGHQFPNYSSELNVNALLLGDSALYLCASSPGLAETQYFGPGTRLLVL.